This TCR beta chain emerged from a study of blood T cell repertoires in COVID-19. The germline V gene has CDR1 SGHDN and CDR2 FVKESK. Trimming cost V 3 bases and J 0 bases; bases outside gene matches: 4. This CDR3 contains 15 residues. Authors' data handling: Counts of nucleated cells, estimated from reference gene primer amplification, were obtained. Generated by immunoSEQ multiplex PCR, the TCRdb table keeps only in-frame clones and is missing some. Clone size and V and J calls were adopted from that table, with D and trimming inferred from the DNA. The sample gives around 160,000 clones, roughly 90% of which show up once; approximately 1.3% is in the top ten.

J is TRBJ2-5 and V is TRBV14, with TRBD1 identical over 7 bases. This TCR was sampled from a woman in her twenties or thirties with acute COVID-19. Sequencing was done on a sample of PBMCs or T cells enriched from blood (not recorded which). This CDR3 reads CASSHRQGYQETQYF. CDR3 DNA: TGTGCCAGCAGCCACCGACAGGGCTACCAAGAGACCCAGTACTTC.